The 19 T cell receptor beta chains below were found in one sample sequenced in a study of blood T cell repertoires in COVID-19 (dated by TCRdb to the early 2020s). The receptor library was made with the immunoSEQ multiplex PCR assay. TCRdb's version of the immuneACCESS table is confined to in-frame rearrangements and falls short of the full clone set. An unresolved V gene accounts for under half of the shortfall where checked; the remainder is of unknown origin. A total of around 200,000 clones appear in this sample, around 84% of them only once. The ten top clones hold less than 3% of the sample. The specimen sequenced was peripheral blood. The receptor set was obtained from a man between 35 and 55 years old with active or convalescent COVID-19.

The gene calls are TRBV11-2 and TRBJ1-5; possibly TRBD1 for D (6 bases). Per germline, CDR1 SGHAT and CDR2 FQNNGV. V was shortened by 5 bases and J by 4 bases, with 15 bases between the two germline ends. The CDR3 has 15 residues. This CDR3 reads CASSEGRGSNQPQHF. The DNA for the CDR3 is TGTGCCAGCAGCGAAGGGAGGGGGTCGAATCAGCCCCAGCATTTT.

The chain couples TRBV10-3 to TRBJ1-1; D ambiguous. The CDR3 sequence is 12 residues long. The germline V gene encodes CDR1 ENHRY and CDR2 SYGVKD. V was trimmed by 3 bases and J by 6 bases, leaving 8 bases between them. In DNA, the CDR3 is TGTGCCATCAGTGACTCTTCCCCTGAAGCTTTCTTT. It encodes CAISDSSPEAFF.

This rearrangement joins TRBV30 to TRBJ1-4; 7 positions match TRBD1. V was pared by 0 bases and J by 4 bases, with 5 bases of the junction left unmatched. The CDR3 totals 15 residues. CDR1 is GTSNPN, CDR2 SVGIG, per germline (reference sequence). The CDR3 region is CAWSVGGQYNEKLFF. The CDR3, as DNA: TGTGCCTGGAGTGTAGGGGGACAGTATAATGAAAAACTGTTTTTT.

This clone was counted between two and nine times. The rearrangement links TRBV19 to TRBJ1-2; possibly TRBD1 for D (6 bases). V gave up 4 bases and J gave up 7 bases, with 13 bases separating them. CDR3 length equals 13 residues. The germline CDR1 and CDR2 sequences are LNHDA and SQIVND (reference sequence). The CDR3 region is CASSKQGEGGYTF. The CDR3 coding sequence is TGTGCCAGTAGTAAACAGGGAGAAGGTGGCTACACCTTC.

This clone was detected once. This sequence joins TRBV6-2 or TRBV6-3 and TRBJ1-6; TRBD1 aligns across 9 bases. The germline V gene has CDR1 MNHEY and CDR2 SVGEGT. CDR3 length equals 14 residues. Losses at the gene ends were 4 bases for V and 12 bases for J; bases not matched to a gene: 7. CDR3 residues: CASSSGTGRRPLHF. The CDR3 DNA sequence: TGTGCCAGCAGTTCAGGGACAGGGCGTAGACCCCTCCACTTT.

The chain carries TRBV5-6 and TRBJ1-1; the D is unclear. CDR3 length: 13 residues. Germline V lookup: CDR1 SGHDT, CDR2 YYEEEE. Trimming took 4 bases from V and 5 from J, leaving 12 bases between them. The CDR3, as DNA: TGTGCCAGCAGCGCCCCGGGTCCTACTGAAGCTTTCTTT. Translation gives CASSAPGPTEAFF.

The chain couples TRBV15 to TRBJ2-7; D gene ambiguous. Germline lookup yields CDR1 LNHNV and CDR2 YYDKDF (reference sequence). The CDR3 is 13 residues long. V was trimmed by 5 bases and J by 3 bases, leaving 11 bases between them. Here the CDR3 DNA reads TGTGCCACCAGCCCCAACTCCCGCTACGAGCAGTACTTC. This translates into CATSPNSRYEQYF.

This clone was picked up a small number of times. The genes are TRBV30 and TRBJ2-2; possibly TRBD2 for D (6 bases). The CDR3 is 12 residues long. CDR1 and CDR2 (germline): GTSNPN, SVGIG (reference sequence). V dropped 5 bases and J dropped 3 bases, with 7 bases sitting between them. CDR3 protein: CAWGGDTGELFF. The CDR3 nucleotides are TGTGCCTGGGGCGGGGACACCGGGGAGCTGTTTTTT.

This clone was picked up one time. The CDR3, as DNA: TGCAGTGCTGGGCAGTCACCCCTCCACTTT. This gives the protein CSAGQSPLHF. The chain is built from TRBV20-1 and TRBJ1-6; no reliable D call. The CDR3 sequence is 10 residues long. The germline CDR1 and CDR2 sequences are DFQATT and SNEGSKA (reference sequence). The germline V and J ends were trimmed by 5 bases and 10 bases, with 6 bases remaining between them.

This rearrangement joins TRBV18 to TRBJ2-7, with TRBD2 matching 10 bases. The CDR3 runs 14 residues. Germline CDR1 is KGHSH and CDR2 is LQKENI. The V segment lost 6 bases and the J segment 2 bases; nucleotides outside the gene matches: 4. The CDR3 region has the DNA TGTGCCAGCTCTTACGGGACTAGCGCCTACGAGCAGTACTTC. Its translation: CASSYGTSAYEQYF.

The chain is built from TRBV28 and TRBJ1-1; TRBD1 is a possible D gene (6 bases). Germline CDR1 MDHEN, CDR2 SYDVKM. The CDR3 has 14 residues. Trimming stripped 8 bases from V and 1 base from J, with 14 bases between. The CDR3 nucleotides read TGTGCCAGCGGGGGCCCAGGGTGGAACACTGAAGCTTTCTTT. Amino acids: CASGGPGWNTEAFF.

This clone occurred once. The J gene is TRBJ1-2, the V gene TRBV11-3; 7 bases line up with TRBD1. This CDR3 comprises 13 residues. Per germline, CDR1 SGHNT and CDR2 YENEEA. After removal of 6 bases from V and 7 bases from J, the junction contained 8 bases not matched to a gene. The CDR3 loop is CASRSTGEFGYTF. CDR3 DNA: TGTGCCAGCAGGAGTACAGGGGAGTTTGGCTACACCTTC.

The chain uses TRBV29-1 and TRBJ2-5; the match to TRBD2 covers 14 bases. Germline V CDR1 and CDR2: SQVTM, ANQGSEA. Trimming removed 5 bases from V and 4 bases from J; junction bases left unmatched: 3. The CDR3 runs to 14 residues. Here the CDR3 reads CSVRLAGGSETQYF. The CDR3 DNA is TGCAGCGTTCGACTAGCGGGGGGGTCAGAGACCCAGTACTTC.

The genes are TRBV24-1 and TRBJ1-1; D is possibly TRBD1 (6 bases). Germline assignment: CDR1 KGHDR and CDR2 SFDVKD. The ends were cut back, 11 bases at V and 6 bases at J, with 12 bases in the middle. This CDR3 contains 11 residues. The CDR3 nucleotides are TGTGCCAACGGAAAGGGGGCTGAAGCTTTCTTT. It specifies CANGKGAEAFF.

The V and J genes are TRBV5-1 and TRBJ2-1, with 12 positions matching TRBD1. This CDR3 region has 19 residues. Trimming took 4 bases from V and 4 from J; bases not matched to a gene: 15. In germline, CDR1 is SGHRS, CDR2 YFSETQ. Here the CDR3 reads CASSPLLGGQGAPYNEQFF. CDR3 nucleotide sequence: TGCGCCAGCAGCCCTCTCTTGGGGGGACAGGGGGCGCCTTACAATGAGCAGTTCTTC.

The chain combines TRBV3-1 (or the pseudogene TRBV3-2) with TRBJ1-2; D remains ambiguous. The CDR3 extends over 14 amino acids. V dropped 4 bases and J dropped 4 bases, with 13 bases sitting between them. Germline lookup yields CDR1 LGHDT and CDR2 YNNKEL (reference sequence). CDR3: CASSPLSRGYGYTF. In DNA, the CDR3 is TGTGCCAGCAGCCCTTTAAGTAGAGGCTATGGCTACACCTTC.

This chain uses TRBV10-2 with TRBJ2-7, with D possibly being TRBD1 (6 bases). The V gene's germline CDR1 is WSHSY and CDR2 SAAADI. The V end lost 7 bases, the J end lost 2 bases, and 12 bases lay between the germline ends. CDR3 length: 13 amino acids. CDR3 bases: TGCGCCAGCAATGGGGACAAGACCTACGAGCAGTACTTC. Its translation: CASNGDKTYEQYF.

The chain employs TRBV4-2 and TRBJ2-7; 10 bases are a match to TRBD1. The V and J ends lost 0 bases and 6 bases, in that order; junction bases with no gene match: 5. CDR3 length: 15 residues. Germline V gene data show CDR1 as LGHNA and CDR2 as YNFKEQ. The CDR3, as DNA: TGTGCCAGCAGCCAAGATGCTGACAGGGGGCGCGAGCAGTACTTC. Translation gives CASSQDADRGREQYF.

The chain joins TRBV6-5 to TRBJ2-1, with TRBD2 identical over 8 bases. CDR3 size: 15 residues. Per the germline V gene, CDR1 is MNHEY and CDR2 is SVGAGI. V lost 7 bases to trimming and J lost 7 bases; unmatched junction nucleotides: 12. CDR3 region: CASMTLAGRRNEQFF. The CDR3 DNA reads TGTGCCAGCATGACCTTAGCGGGGAGGAGGAATGAGCAGTTCTTC.